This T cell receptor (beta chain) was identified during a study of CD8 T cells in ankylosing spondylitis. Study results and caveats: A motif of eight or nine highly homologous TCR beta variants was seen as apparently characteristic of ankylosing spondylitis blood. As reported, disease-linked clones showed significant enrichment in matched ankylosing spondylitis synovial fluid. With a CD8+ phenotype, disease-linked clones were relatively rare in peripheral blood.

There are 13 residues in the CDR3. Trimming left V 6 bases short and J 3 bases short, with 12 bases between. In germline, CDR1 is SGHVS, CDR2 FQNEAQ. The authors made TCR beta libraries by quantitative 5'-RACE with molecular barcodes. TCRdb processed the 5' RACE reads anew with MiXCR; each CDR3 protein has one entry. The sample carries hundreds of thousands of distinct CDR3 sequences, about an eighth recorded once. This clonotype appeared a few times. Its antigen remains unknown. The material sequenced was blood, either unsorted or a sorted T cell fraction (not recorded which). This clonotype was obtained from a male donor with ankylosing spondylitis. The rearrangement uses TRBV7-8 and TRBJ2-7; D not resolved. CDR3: CASSSDTLYEQYF. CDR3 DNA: TGTGCCAGCAGTTCAGACACCCTCTACGAGCAGTACTTC.